These 5 T cell receptor beta chains share one sample of origin, sequenced in a study of T-cell reconstitution after alpha-beta-depleted transplantation in children. Using unique molecular identifiers, the investigators prepared the TCRbeta library. A single record per CDR3 protein comes from TCRdb applying MiXCR to the PCR reads. The sample lists about 980,000 distinct CDR3 sequences; roughly 29% were seen once. Sample: PBMCs, mostly from graft donor cells, taken 360 days after TCRalphabeta/CD19-depleted stem cell transplant. The receptors were gathered from a boy in the first two years of life who had a stem cell transplant for SCID, so the T cells may come from the graft donor.

This clonotype was observed at least ten times. A junction end diverges from the germline sequence, so it may reflect a read error. This rearrangement joins TRBV5-1 to TRBJ1-1, with D possibly TRBD1 on 5 matching bases. The CDR3 is 14 residues long. CDR1 is SGHRS and CDR2 is YFSETQ in the germline V gene. CDR3: CASSGGTLNTEAFF. The CDR3 DNA reads TGTGCCAGCAGCGGCGGGACGCTGAACACTGAAGCTTTCTTT.

The chain employs TRBV12-3 or TRBV12-4 and TRBJ2-5; 7 positions agree with TRBD1. After removal of 4 bases from V and 2 bases from J, the junction contained 7 bases not matched to a gene. This CDR3 region has 15 residues. The CDR3: CASSSPDRVQETQYF. The CDR3 DNA sequence: TGTGCCAGCAGTTCACCTGACAGGGTACAAGAGACCCAGTACTTC.

V gene TRBV5-1 combines with J gene TRBJ2-1; TRBD1 might be the D (7 bases). Germline assignment: CDR1 SGHRS and CDR2 YFSETQ. The V end lost 4 bases, the J end lost 5 bases, and 16 bases lay between the germline ends. The CDR3 runs to 15 residues. CDR3 region: CASSPTQGRNNEQFF. The CDR3 DNA follows: TGCGCCAGCAGCCCGACACAGGGGAGGAACAATGAGCAGTTCTTC.

DNA of the CDR3: TGCAGTGCCCTTCCTCGAGCGGGGACCCAGTACTTC. As protein: CSALPRAGTQYF. This chain connects TRBV20-1 to TRBJ2-5; a weak D match, TRBD2 (6 bases). The CDR3 spans 12 residues. The V and J ends lost 6 bases and 7 bases respectively, with 15 bases between them. Germline CDR1 reads DFQATT; CDR2 reads SNEGSKA (reference sequence).

The rearrangement joins TRBV20-1 to TRBJ2-7; D may match TRBD1 or TRBD2 (6 bases each). Trimming took off 6 bases at V and 3 bases at J, with 21 bases between the two ends. The CDR3 totals 15 residues. In germline, CDR1 is DFQATT, CDR2 SNEGSKA (reference sequence). CDR3 loop: CSARGGHSSIYEQYF. CDR3 in DNA: TGCAGTGCCAGGGGAGGCCACAGCTCCATCTACGAGCAGTACTTC.